A selection of T cell receptor beta chains follows, all from one sample in a study of T cell responses to AZD1222 COVID-19 vaccine. Profiling relied on immunoSEQ multiplex PCR, and the TCRdb table lists in-frame clones only, not all of them. The sample yields around 140,000 clones, 92% seen once. Sample: peripheral blood, taken on day 0 of AZD1222 vaccination. The receptors stem from an adult in good health. Both conserved end residues are part of each CDR3. The order of the fields is J gene, V gene, clone size, D gene, CDR3 DNA, CDR3 protein. A D gene is named only where the DNA matches it firmly. Part of the rows lack a size; the others show once, few, many or a class for expanded clones.

TRBJ2-1 TRBV5-1 NA NA TGCGCCAGCAAGGTGACCGGCTACAATGAGCAGTTCTTC CASKVTGYNEQFF
TRBJ2-5 TRBV2 NA TRBD2 TGTGCCAGCAGTGAAGGTCGGACGGGGGGGAGGAGGGAGACCCAGTACTTC CASSEGRTGGRRETQYF
TRBJ2-7 TRBV2 NA NA TGTGCCAGCAGTGGCGGACCCTCTCCATCCTACGAGCAGTACTTC CASSGGPSPSYEQYF
TRBJ2-3 TRBV4-2 NA TRBD1 TGTGCCAGCAGCCCGCGGGACAGGTCTATTACTGGAGATACGCAGTATTTT CASSPRDRSITGDTQYF
TRBJ2-2 TRBV6-6 NA TRBD2 TGTGCCAGCCGGACTAGCGGGAACACCGGGGAGCTGTTTTTT CASRTSGNTGELFF
TRBJ2-1 TRBV25-1 NA NA TGTGCCAGCAGGGGACTCAACAATGAGCAGTTCTTC CASRGLNNEQFF
TRBJ1-5 TRBV7-8 once NA TGTGCCAGCAGCCTCCAGAGGTTCGGGAGATCGGGCAATCAGCCCCAGCATTTT CASSLQRFGRSGNQPQHF
TRBJ2-1 TRBV5-1 NA TRBD2 TGCGCCAGCAGGACCGGGACTAGCGGGAATGAGCAGTTCTTC CASRTGTSGNEQFF
TRBJ2-2 TRBV6-5 NA TRBD1 TGTGCCAGCAGTCGACAGGGGGTTGCCGGGGAGCTGTTTTTT CASSRQGVAGELFF
TRBJ2-2 TRBV29-1 NA NA TGCAGCGTCAAAGCCGCAATGGGAACCGGGGAGCTGTTTTTT CSVKAAMGTGELFF
TRBJ2-2 TRBV18 NA TRBD2 TGTGCCAGCTTACCCCCGACCGGGACTAGCGGGAGGATCGCCACCGGGGAGCTGTTTTTT CASLPPTGTSGRIATGELFF
TRBJ2-3 TRBV9 NA NA TGTGCCAGCAACTCTGGCCTAGCAGGCACAGATACGCAGTATTTT CASNSGLAGTDTQYF
TRBJ2-5 TRBV14 NA TRBD1 TGTGCCAGCAGCCAGGTCCTGGGACAGGTTCTAGAGACCCAGTACTTC CASSQVLGQVLETQYF
TRBJ2-7 TRBV6-5 NA NA TGTGCCAGCAGTTACTCGAACAGCTACGAGCAGTACTTC CASSYSNSYEQYF
TRBJ1-3 TRBV9 NA NA TGTGCCAGCAGCTCCCAGGGAACCTCTGGAAACACCATATATTTT CASSSQGTSGNTIYF
TRBJ2-7 TRBV27 once NA TGTGCCAGCAGTTTATCCGGGGGCTACGAGCAGTACTTC CASSLSGGYEQYF
TRBJ2-5 TRBV18 once NA TGTGCCAGCTCAGCGCAGCGTGGAGAGACCCAGTACTTC CASSAQRGETQYF
TRBJ2-7 TRBV19 NA NA TGTGCCAGTAGTAGTGGCTCGGGGTCCTACGAGCAGTACTTC CASSSGSGSYEQYF
TRBJ2-1 TRBV6-5 NA NA TGTGCCAGCAGTTACCGCGGTAGGCTGGCTAATAATGAGCAGTTCTTC CASSYRGRLANNEQFF
TRBJ2-1 TRBV5-4 once TRBD2 TGTGCCAGCAGCAGAACTAGCGGGCCCTCCTACAATGAGCAGTTCTTC CASSRTSGPSYNEQFF
TRBJ2-7 TRBV6-1 NA TRBD1 TGTGCCAGCAGTGAGCTGCCGGGACAGGCCTCCTACGAGCAGTACTTC CASSELPGQASYEQYF
TRBJ1-1 TRBV2 NA NA TGTGCCAGTTTGGGACGAGTAAACACTGAAGCTTTCTTT CASLGRVNTEAFF
TRBJ1-1 TRBV19 few NA TGTGCCAGTAGTATATATCCAGGGCGGGAAATGAACACTGAAGCTTTCTTT CASSIYPGREMNTEAFF
TRBJ2-7 TRBV6-5 NA NA TGTGCCATCCCCCGTGGGGTCGAGCAGTACTTC CAIPRGVEQYF
TRBJ2-7 TRBV28 few NA TGTGCCAGCAGCCCCTCTGGGACTTACTACGAGCAGTACTTC CASSPSGTYYEQYF
TRBJ2-3 TRBV5-1 once NA TGCGCCAGCAGCTCTCCCCGGGCAGATACGCAGTATTTT CASSSPRADTQYF
TRBJ2-2 TRBV27 NA NA TGTGCCAGCAGGGGGAACACCGGGGAGCTGTTTTTT CASRGNTGELFF
TRBJ2-5 TRBV14 NA TRBD1 TGTGCCAGCAGCCTCCTGGGACAGAAGCAAGAGACCCAGTACTTC CASSLLGQKQETQYF
TRBJ2-5 TRBV10-3 NA TRBD1 TGTGCCATCAGTGAGTCGGGACAGCGTCAAGAGACCCAGTACTTC CAISESGQRQETQYF
TRBJ1-1 TRBV15 NA NA TGTGCCACCAGCATCGACCCCTCGGGCACTGAAGCTTTCTTT CATSIDPSGTEAFF
TRBJ2-7 TRBV6-5 once NA TGTGCCACCCTGTCGGGAGTCTCCTACGAGCAGTACTTC CATLSGVSYEQYF
TRBJ1-4 TRBV6-5 NA NA TGTGCCAGCATTCGGGGACGAGTGACTAATGAAAAACTGTTTTTT CASIRGRVTNEKLFF
TRBJ2-3 TRBV7-2 NA TRBD2 TGTGCCAGCAGCTTAGTTGCGGGAGTGGGAGATACGCAGTATTTT CASSLVAGVGDTQYF
TRBJ2-6 TRBV23-1 once TRBD1 TGCGCCAGCACATGGGGACCCGAGGCAGGGGGCAAAACCTCTGGGGCCAACGTCCTGACTTTC CASTWGPEAGGKTSGANVLTF
TRBJ2-1 TRBV6-4 NA NA TGTGCCAGCAGTGTGGAATCCTTCAGGTCCTACAATGAGCAGTTCTTC CASSVESFRSYNEQFF
TRBJ1-1 TRBV2 NA NA TGTGCCAGCAGCAGGACGATTGTCACTGAAGCTTTCTTT CASSRTIVTEAFF
TRBJ1-3 TRBV6-6 NA NA TGTGCCAGCAGTTACGGGGCATCCGGGACTGGAAACACCATATATTTT CASSYGASGTGNTIYF
TRBJ2-3 TRBV7-9 few NA TGTGCCAGCAGCCGACTCCTTAGCACAGATACGCAGTATTTT CASSRLLSTDTQYF
TRBJ1-2 TRBV6-5 NA NA TGTGCCAGCAGTTCCGGGGTTGGCTACACCTTC CASSSGVGYTF
TRBJ1-4 TRBV15 NA NA TGTGCCACCAGCAGACAGGGACATAATGAAAAACTGTTTTTT CATSRQGHNEKLFF
TRBJ2-2 TRBV5-6 NA NA TGTGCCAGCAGCCACCCGGGCGGGTGGTACCATGCCGGGGAGCTGTTTTTT CASSHPGGWYHAGELFF
TRBJ1-6 TRBV7-2 NA NA TGTGCCAGCAGCTTTCTTGGGGTGGTATCACCCCTCCACTTT CASSFLGVVSPLHF
TRBJ1-2 TRBV18 NA TRBD1 TGTGCCAGCTCACCCGAACAGGGGGCCCTCTATGGCTACACCTTC CASSPEQGALYGYTF
TRBJ1-5 TRBV16 once TRBD1 TGTGCCAGCAGCCAATCGGGACAGGGAGGTCAGCCCCAGCATTTT CASSQSGQGGQPQHF
TRBJ2-1 TRBV2 NA TRBD2 TGTGCCAGCAGTGAAGGCCGACTAGCGGGAATGAATGAGCAGTTCTTC CASSEGRLAGMNEQFF
TRBJ2-5 TRBV5-4 NA TRBD1 TGTGCCAGCAGCCTACGGGACAGCCAAGAGACCCAGTACTTC CASSLRDSQETQYF
TRBJ1-5 TRBV20-1 NA NA TGCAGTGCTAGTGCGGGTCGTAATCAGCCCCAGCATTTT CSASAGRNQPQHF
TRBJ1-5 TRBV15 few NA TGTGCCACCAGCAGGGACTTCCGGGAGCCCCAGCATTTT CATSRDFREPQHF
TRBJ2-6 TRBV6-1 NA NA TGTGCCAGCAGTGAACCCGGACATCCCGACTCTGGGGCCAACGTCCTGACTTTC CASSEPGHPDSGANVLTF
TRBJ1-2 TRBV4-1 NA NA TGCGCCAGCAGCCCGGGGACACTAGCTAACTATGGCTACACCTTC CASSPGTLANYGYTF
TRBJ1-1 TRBV27 NA NA TGTGCCAGCAGTTTGTCCGGGGGTTGGACTGAAGCTTTCTTT CASSLSGGWTEAFF
TRBJ2-3 TRBV4-1 NA TRBD1 TGCGCCAGCAGCCAAGAGGCAGGGGGCGCATCAGATACGCAGTATTTT CASSQEAGGASDTQYF
TRBJ1-2 TRBV7-2 NA TRBD1 TGTGCCAGCCGCCACGGACAGGGGAACTATGGCTACACCTTC CASRHGQGNYGYTF